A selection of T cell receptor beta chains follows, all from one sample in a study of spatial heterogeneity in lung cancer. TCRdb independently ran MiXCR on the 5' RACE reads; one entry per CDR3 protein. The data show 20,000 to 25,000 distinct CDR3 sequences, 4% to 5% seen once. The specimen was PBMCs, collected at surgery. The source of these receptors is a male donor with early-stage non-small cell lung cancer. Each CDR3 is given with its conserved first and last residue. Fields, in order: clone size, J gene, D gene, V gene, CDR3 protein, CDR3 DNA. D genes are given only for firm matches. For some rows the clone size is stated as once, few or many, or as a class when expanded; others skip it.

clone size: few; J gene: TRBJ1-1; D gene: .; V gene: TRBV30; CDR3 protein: CAWSQESNTEAFF; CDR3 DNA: TGTGCCTGGAGTCAAGAGTCGAACACTGAAGCTTTCTTT
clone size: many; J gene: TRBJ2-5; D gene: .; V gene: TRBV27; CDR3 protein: CASSSFGEETQYF; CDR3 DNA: TGTGCCAGCAGTTCCTTCGGGGAGGAGACCCAGTACTTC
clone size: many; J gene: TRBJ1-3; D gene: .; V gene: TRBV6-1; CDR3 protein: CASSEAQAQGRGSGNTIYF; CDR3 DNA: TGTGCCAGCAGTGAAGCGCAGGCCCAAGGACGGGGGTCTGGAAACACCATATATTTT
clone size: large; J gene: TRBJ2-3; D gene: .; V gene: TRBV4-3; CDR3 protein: CASSQDTVDTQYF; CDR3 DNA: TGCGCCAGCAGCCAAGATACCGTAGATACGCAGTATTTT
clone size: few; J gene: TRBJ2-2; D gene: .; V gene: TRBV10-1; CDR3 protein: CASTHRQTTNTGELFF; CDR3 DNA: TGCGCCAGCACTCACAGGCAAACGACGAACACCGGGGAGCTGTTTTTT
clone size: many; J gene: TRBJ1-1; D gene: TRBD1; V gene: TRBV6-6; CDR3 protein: CASSHTGGAFF; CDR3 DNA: TGTGCCAGCAGTCACACAGGGGGAGCTTTCTTT
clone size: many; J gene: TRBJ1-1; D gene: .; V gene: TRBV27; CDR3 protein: CASSSLGGGEAFF; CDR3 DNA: TGTGCCAGCAGCTCACTTGGGGGCGGTGAAGCTTTCTTT
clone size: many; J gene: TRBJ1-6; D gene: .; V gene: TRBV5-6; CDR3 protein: CASNMYSRDSPLHF; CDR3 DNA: TGTGCCAGCAACATGTACTCGAGGGATTCACCCCTCCACTTT
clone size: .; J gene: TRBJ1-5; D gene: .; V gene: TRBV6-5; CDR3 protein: CASQTGQNQPQHF; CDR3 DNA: TGTGCCAGTCAGACAGGTCAGAATCAGCCCCAGCATTTT
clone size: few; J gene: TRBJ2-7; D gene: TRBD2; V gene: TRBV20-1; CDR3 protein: CSARGGLAGFYEQYF; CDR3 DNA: TGCAGTGCTAGGGGAGGCCTAGCGGGATTCTACGAGCAGTACTTC
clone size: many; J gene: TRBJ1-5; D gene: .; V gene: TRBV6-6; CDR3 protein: CASSNGWGDSNQPQHF; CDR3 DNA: TGTGCCAGCAGTAACGGATGGGGAGATAGCAATCAGCCCCAGCATTTT
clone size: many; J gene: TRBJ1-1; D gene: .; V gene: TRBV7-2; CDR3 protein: CASSSQPGGRVGAFF; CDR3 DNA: TGTGCCAGCTCCTCCCAACCCGGGGGAAGGGTAGGAGCTTTCTTT
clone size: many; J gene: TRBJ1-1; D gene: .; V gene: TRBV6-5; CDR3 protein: CASSYRGAEAFF; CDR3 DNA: TGTGCCAGCAGTTACAGGGGCGCTGAAGCTTTCTTT
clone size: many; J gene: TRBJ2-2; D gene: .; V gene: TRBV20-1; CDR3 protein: CSARIGSRVNTGELFF; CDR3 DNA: TGCAGTGCTAGGATTGGTTCCAGGGTCAACACCGGGGAGCTGTTTTTT
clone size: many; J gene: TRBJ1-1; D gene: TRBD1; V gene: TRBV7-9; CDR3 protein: CASRMGTGLMNTEAFF; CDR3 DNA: TGTGCCAGCAGGATGGGGACAGGTCTCATGAACACTGAAGCTTTCTTT
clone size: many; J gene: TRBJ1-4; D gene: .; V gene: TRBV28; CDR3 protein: CASSTPGTEKLFF; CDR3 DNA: TGTGCCAGCAGTACCCCCGGGACAGAAAAACTGTTTTTT
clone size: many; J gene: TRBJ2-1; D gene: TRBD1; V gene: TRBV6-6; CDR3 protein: CASSFSPGQGLYNEQFF; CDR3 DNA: TGTGCCAGCAGTTTCTCTCCGGGACAGGGCTTATACAATGAGCAGTTCTTC